This T cell receptor beta chain was sequenced during a study of CD4 T cell repertoires in COVID-19. As for the study in general: Other coronavirus spike proteins restimulated relabeled CFSE-low cells expanded with IL-2 for about 10 days.

V shed 7 bases and J 8 bases; nucleotides not matched to a gene: 12. This CDR3 has 14 amino acids. Germline V gene data show CDR1 as LNHDA and CDR2 as SQIVND (reference sequence). Clones were sequenced by immunoSEQ multiplex PCR, and TCRdb holds only the in-frame ones, with some missing. The sample carries over 20,000 clones, around 90% recorded once. These memory T cells were uncultured and sequenced directly after ex vivo isolation. This clone was seen a handful of times. The antigen is undetermined. Study findings and constraints: In SARS-CoV and/or HKU1 spike cultures, between roughly 6 and 26% of SARS-CoV-2 clonotypes reappeared. Two or all three memory subsets shared several highly expanded SARS-CoV-2-reactive clonotypes.

The sample in question was central memory CD4+ T cells from blood, obtained before the COVID-19 pandemic. This sequence was found in a human donor who had COVID-19. The chain joins TRBV19 to TRBJ1-1; the match to TRBD1 covers 8 bases. The CDR3, as DNA: TGTGCCAGTAAGGAAACAGGGGGGACCCCCGAAGCTTTCTTT. Its protein is CASKETGGTPEAFF.